This T cell receptor beta chain was retrieved from a study of T cells expressing NK-cell markers. Study-level information: All TCR beta repertoires analysed originated from sorted CD3+CD56+NKG2C+, CD3+CD56+NKG2C- and CD3+CD56-NKG2C+ T cells. Serological testing identified most of the eight sequenced donors as HCMV-seropositive and one as seronegative.

TCRdb reanalyzed the 5' RACE reads, giving one entry per CDR3 protein sequence and no DNA. The sample table sets out 300,000 to 450,000 distinct CDR3 sequences. About this clonotype: Its antigen is unknown.

CDR3 length equals 15 residues. CDR1 is MNHEY and CDR2 is SMNVEV in the germline V gene (reference sequence). Notes on the study in general: Dominant NKG2C+ clonotypes in a handful of donors made up about 1.0-7.5% of CD8+ T cells.

Sequenced sample: blood T cells: a sorted CD56 or NKG2C T cell subset, CD4+ or CD8+ T cells, or bulk PBMC T cells (not recorded which). The V and J genes are TRBV27 and TRBJ1-2; as DNA is missing, the TRBD1 call by TCRdb cannot be tested. This receptor was taken from a man aged 18-70 years in good health. CDR3 sequence: CASSPGQGVTYGYTF.